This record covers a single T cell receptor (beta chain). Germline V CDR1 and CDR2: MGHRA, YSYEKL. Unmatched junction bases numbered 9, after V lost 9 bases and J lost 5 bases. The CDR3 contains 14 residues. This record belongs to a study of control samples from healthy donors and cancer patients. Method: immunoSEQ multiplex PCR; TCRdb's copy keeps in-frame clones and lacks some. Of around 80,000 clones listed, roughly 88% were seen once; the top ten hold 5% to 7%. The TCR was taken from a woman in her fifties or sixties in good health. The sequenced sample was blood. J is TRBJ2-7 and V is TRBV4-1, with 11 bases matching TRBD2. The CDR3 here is CASSGTSGYNEQYF. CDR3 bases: TGCGCCAGTTCCGGGACTAGCGGTTATAACGAGCAGTACTTC.